This TCR beta chain was recovered during a study of blood T cell repertoires in COVID-19. The wider study: Collection of acute and convalescent COVID-19 samples took place in the United States, Italy and Spain.

Details on this clone: At the DNA level, this CDR3 is encoded by other sequences in the same sample as well.

Per germline, CDR1 MDHEN and CDR2 SYDVKM. Between the trimmed V and J ends, which lost 6 bases and 0 bases, there was a span of 4 bases. There are 12 residues in the CDR3. Under the authors' procedure: Estimation of nucleated cell counts relied on the amplification of reference gene primers. Sequenced by immunoSEQ multiplex PCR; TCRdb stores in-frame clones only, minus some. Clone size and the V and J calls come from that table; the DNA yielded D and trimming. The profile covers some 130,000 clones, with 80% appearing a single time and under 2.5% taken by the ten largest. The V call is TRBV28, the J call TRBJ2-3, with unresolved D. The source of this sequence is a man aged 65 to 79 with acute or convalescent COVID-19. Material for sequencing was peripheral blood. The CDR3 sequence: CASSGSTDTQYF. The CDR3 bases are TGTGCCAGCAGCGGTAGCACAGATACGCAGTATTTT.